This T cell receptor (beta chain) was retrieved from a study of T cells in Graves' hyperthyroidism and ophthalmopathy. For the diagnoses, clinical symptoms, serum thyroxine and TRAb, thyroid ultrasound and orbital computed tomography were used. The J segment lost 2 bases and the V segment lost 2 bases, leaving 9 bases of the junction unmatched. The CDR3 runs to 16 residues. The germline CDR1 and CDR2 sequences are GTSNPN and SVGIG (reference sequence). Amplification of TCR beta CDR3 regions used RNA as the template. The HTBI primer set was used in a first-round RT-PCR of the TCR CDR3. TCRdb re-derived calls from the multiplex PCR reads in MiXCR, one entry per CDR3 protein. The top ten clones hold 11% to 15% of a sample with 450,000 to 600,000 distinct CDR3 sequences, less than 15% of them seen once.

The clonotype comes from a middle-aged woman with Graves' hyperthyroidism. The rearrangement links TRBV30 to TRBJ2-1; 7 bases fit TRBD1. The sample taken for sequencing was blood. The CDR3 nucleotides are TGTGCCTGGAGTTACGCCAGGACAGGCCCCTACAATGAGCAGTTCTTC. Translation gives CAWSYARTGPYNEQFF.